This entry lists 24 T cell receptor beta chains sequenced from one sample in a study of cytomegalovirus exposure and HLA in healthy donors. In the PCR, 60 Vbeta and 13 Jbeta primers were used. Measured with immunoSEQ multiplex PCR; TCRdb has only the in-frame clones, and not every one. The sample lists almost 95,000 clones, approximately 66% occurring once. The material sequenced was PBMCs. The origin of the receptors is a man in his thirties or forties in good health and CMV-seronegative.

This clone was recorded a few times. CDR3 in DNA: TGTGCCAGCAGCCCCCGGGGATCCTACGAGCAGTACTTC. Protein: CASSPRGSYEQYF. This chain uses TRBV4-2 with TRBJ2-5, with D possibly matching TRBD2 (5 bases). The DNA end favors TRBJ2-7, so the J call may be wrong. The CDR3 covers 13 residues. The germline CDR1 and CDR2 sequences are LGHNA and YNFKEQ.

The CDR3 region is CASSLVPGGPDEQYF. CDR3 sequence (DNA): TGTGCCAGCAGCTTAGTCCCGGGAGGGCCGGATGAGCAGTACTTC. The rearrangement uses TRBV11-1 and TRBJ2-7; TRBD2 aligns across 8 bases. The CDR3 contains 15 residues. Germline V gene data show CDR1 as SGHAT and CDR2 as FQDESV (reference sequence). V trimming: 1 base; J trimming: 7 bases; junction bases outside the gene matches: 9.

There are a few counts of this clone. The chain combines TRBV15 with TRBJ2-3, with a weak D call TRBD2 (5 bases). The CDR3 has 15 amino acids. Trimming cost V 5 bases and J 4 bases, with 16 bases left between them. Germline CDR1 and CDR2: LNHNV and YYDKDF (reference sequence). The CDR3 protein is CATSYSLGDADTQYF. The CDR3 DNA sequence: TGTGCCACCAGCTACTCTTTGGGAGACGCAGATACGCAGTATTTT.

The chain has TRBV6-1 and TRBJ1-3; D is unclear. Trimming shortened V by 5 bases and J by 0 bases, and 11 bases separated the two germline ends. Germline-derived CDR1 and CDR2 are MNHNS and SASEGT. This CDR3 comprises 15 residues. This chain's CDR3 is CASSPTTSSGNTIYF. CDR3 DNA sequence: TGTGCCAGCAGTCCGACAACTAGCTCTGGAAACACCATATATTTT.

Only a few counts were recorded for this clone. The chain links TRBV30 to TRBJ1-1; 9 bases line up with TRBD1. Germline CDR1 and CDR2: GTSNPN and SVGIG (reference sequence). This CDR3 contains 15 residues. V lost 5 bases to trimming and J lost 1 base; unmatched junction nucleotides: 8. The CDR3 region is CAWLQGAHANTEAFF. In DNA, the CDR3 is TGTGCCTGGCTACAGGGGGCACACGCGAACACTGAAGCTTTCTTT.

A remark on this clone: The junction shows a germline mismatch at one end, possibly a read error. The rearrangement links TRBV7-9 to TRBJ2-5; a possible D gene is TRBD2 (5 bases). This CDR3 has 14 residues. The germline gives CDR1 SEHNR, CDR2 FQNEAQ (reference sequence). The CDR3: CSSSPDEGWETQYF. The CDR3 bases are TGTTCCAGCAGCCCCGATGAGGGTTGGGAGACCCAGTACTTC.

A remark on this clone: A junction end diverges from the germline sequence, so it may reflect a read error. This chain connects TRBV14 to TRBJ2-7, with D perhaps TRBD2 (5 bases). The CDR3 sequence is 15 residues long. Germline CDR1 SGHDN, CDR2 FVKESK. The CDR3 here is CASSQDRGIGREQCF. CDR3 nucleotide sequence: TGTGCCAGCAGCCAAGATAGAGGGATCGGACGCGAGCAGTGCTTC. Supplemented by reference TRBV14 and TRBJ2-7, the full variable domain reads EAGVTQFPSHSVIEKGQTVTLRCDPISGHDNLYWYRRVMGKEIKFLLHFVKESKQDESGMPNNRFLAERTGGTYSTLKVQPAELEDSGVYFCASSQDRGIGREQCFGPGTRLTVT.

This clone was counted a few times. This chain joins TRBV5-1 and TRBJ1-3; D unresolved. Between the trimmed V and J ends, which lost 3 bases and 0 bases, there was a span of 10 bases. CDR3 size: 15 residues. Germline CDR1 is SGHRS and CDR2 is YFSETQ. CDR3 DNA sequence: TGCGCCAGCAGCTCAGCGGGGAACTCTGGAAACACCATATATTTT. Its translation is CASSSAGNSGNTIYF. Together with reference TRBV5-1 and TRBJ1-3, the CDR3 gives the full variable domain: KAGVTQTPRYLIKTRGQQVTLSCSPISGHRSVSWYQQTPGQGLQFLFEYFSETQRNKGNFPGRFSGRQFSNSRSEMNVSTLELGDSALYLCASSSAGNSGNTIYFGEGSWLTVV.

This sequence joins TRBV5-4 and TRBJ1-1; no clear D. Germline V CDR1 and CDR2: SGHNT, YYREEE (reference sequence). V lost 4 bases, J lost 6 bases, and 7 bases lay in between. This CDR3 contains 11 residues. Here the CDR3 reads CASSQESEAFF. The CDR3 coding sequence is TGTGCCAGCAGCCAAGAGTCTGAAGCTTTCTTT.

The J gene is TRBJ2-7, the V gene TRBV2, with 8 bases that match TRBD2. The V gene end was trimmed by 8 bases and the J gene end by 3 bases; junction bases not matched to a gene: 6. The CDR3 length is 13 residues. Germline CDR1 reads SNHLY; CDR2 reads FYNNEI. This CDR3 is CASWRGVLYEQYF. DNA for the CDR3: TGTGCCAGCTGGCGGGGGGTCCTCTACGAGCAGTACTTC.

With regard to this clone: One junction end disagrees with the germline gene, perhaps due to a read error. The CDR3 spells CSSSLGLAGEDEQFF. The CDR3 DNA is TGTTCCAGCAGCTTAGGGCTAGCGGGGGAGGATGAGCAGTTCTTC. This sequence joins TRBV7-9 and TRBJ2-1; 10 bases are shared with TRBD2. CDR1 SEHNR and CDR2 FQNEAQ come from the germline V gene (reference sequence). The CDR3 consists of 15 residues.

The V call is TRBV6-5, the J call TRBJ2-7, with no clear D. Trimming removed 7 bases at V and 0 bases at J, with 10 bases between. Per the germline V gene, CDR1 is MNHEY and CDR2 is SVGAGI. The CDR3 consists of 13 residues. This chain's CDR3 is CASTVGPSYEQYF. In DNA form, the CDR3 reads TGTGCCAGCACTGTGGGCCCCTCCTACGAGCAGTACTTC.

This sequence joins TRBV7-3 and TRBJ2-1; weak D call: TRBD1 (5 bases). Germline values: CDR1 SGHTA, CDR2 FQGTGA. With 5 bases removed from V and 6 bases from J, the gap between germline ends came to 14 bases. The CDR3 has 14 amino acids. The CDR3 DNA is TGTGCCAGCAGCCTCGGACATTCCAGCAATGAGCAGTTCTTC. Residues: CASSLGHSSNEQFF.

V gene TRBV5-1 combines with J gene TRBJ1-3; 7 bases line up with TRBD1. Losses at the gene ends were 0 bases for V and 2 bases for J; bases not matched to a gene: 2. This CDR3 spans 15 amino acids. Germline CDR1 reads SGHRS; CDR2 reads YFSETQ. This CDR3 is CASSLEGQAGNTIYF. The DNA of the CDR3 is TGCGCCAGCAGCTTGGAAGGACAGGCTGGAAACACCATATATTTT.

With regard to this clone: A junction boundary mismatches the germline segment, possibly from a read error. The chain employs TRBV7-7 and TRBJ1-1; D is unresolved. This CDR3 spans 13 amino acids. Germline V gene sequence: CDR1 SSHAT, CDR2 FNYEAQ (reference sequence). CDR3 in DNA: TGTGCTAGCAGCATCCGGGAGAACACTGAAGCTTTCTTT. It yields the protein CASSIRENTEAFF.

The J gene is TRBJ1-2, the V gene TRBV6-6; no reliable D call. CDR3 length: 16 amino acids. The V end was cut by 6 bases, the J end by 3 bases, with 20 bases between. CDR1 is MNHNY, CDR2 SVGAGI, per germline (reference sequence). This CDR3 reads CASSHSGGKGHYGYTF. Written as DNA, the CDR3 is TGTGCCAGCAGCCACTCGGGAGGTAAAGGGCACTATGGCTACACCTTC.

The chain uses TRBV6-4 and TRBJ2-7, with TRBD1 identical over 10 bases. The CDR3 has 14 residues. Trimming removed 6 bases from V and 2 bases from J; junction bases left unmatched: 4. Per germline, CDR1 MRHNA and CDR2 SNTAGT. The CDR3: CASRGGTGAYEQYF. CDR3 in DNA: TGTGCCAGCAGGGGCGGGACAGGGGCCTACGAGCAGTACTTC.

The rearrangement links TRBV5-1 to TRBJ2-1, with D perhaps TRBD1 (6 bases). Germline values: CDR1 SGHRS, CDR2 YFSETQ. Trimming took off 0 bases at V and 15 bases at J, with 16 bases between the two ends. CDR3 length: 13 residues. The CDR3 region is CASSLALSQGGFF. The DNA of the CDR3 is TGCGCCAGCAGCTTGGCCCTTTCACAGGGTGGGTTCTTC.

The V and J genes are TRBV6-5 and TRBJ1-1; D ambiguous. This CDR3 spans 11 amino acids. Germline V gene sequence: CDR1 MNHEY, CDR2 SVGAGI. The germline V and J ends were trimmed by 6 bases and 5 bases, with 7 bases remaining between them. The CDR3 DNA follows: TGTGCCAGCAGCACCGGGACTGAAGCTTTCTTT. Residues: CASSTGTEAFF.

The chain is built from TRBV7-9 and TRBJ1-2, with 7 bases lining up with TRBD1. The germline V gene encodes CDR1 SEHNR and CDR2 FQNEAQ (reference sequence). J lost 4 bases, V lost 4 bases, and 9 bases had no gene match. CDR3 length: 15 residues. The CDR3 DNA sequence: TGTGCCAGCAGCTCCGGACAGGCAAACCTCTATGGCTACACCTTC. Its protein is CASSSGQANLYGYTF.

The chain recombines TRBV4-2 with TRBJ2-5; TRBD1 matches at 9 bases. The J call is in doubt because the DNA end fits TRBJ2-7 better. The germline gives CDR1 LGHNA, CDR2 YNFKEQ. The CDR3 has 15 amino acids. CDR3 DNA sequence: TGTGCCAGCAGCCCCCGGGGACAGGGAATCTACGAGCAGTACTTC. It codes for CASSPRGQGIYEQYF.

The CDR3 here is CASSTAGTNQPQHF. The CDR3 DNA sequence: TGTGCCAGCTCTACCGCGGGTACCAATCAGCCCCAGCATTTT. The V gene is TRBV18, the J gene TRBJ1-5; D ambiguous. Germline V gives CDR1 KGHSH, CDR2 LQKENI. This CDR3 has 14 residues. Trimming pared 6 bases from V and 3 bases from J, leaving 12 bases between.

The V call is TRBV15, the J call TRBJ1-1; 7 bases line up with TRBD1. This CDR3 spans 20 amino acids. Trimming cost V 4 bases and J 3 bases; bases outside gene matches: 23. Germline assignment: CDR1 LNHNV and CDR2 YYDKDF (reference sequence). The CDR3 loop reads CATSKRFISTGYIWYTEAFF. In nucleotides, the CDR3 is TGTGCCACCAGCAAGAGGTTCATATCGACAGGGTATATTTGGTACACTGAAGCTTTCTTT. Full variable domain (remainder filled in from reference TRBV15 and TRBJ1-1): DAMVIQNPRYQVTQFGKPVTLSCSQTLNHNVMYWYQQKSSQAPKLLFHYYDKDFNNEADTPDNFQSRRPNTSFCFLDIRSPGLGDTAMYLCATSKRFISTGYIWYTEAFFGQGTRLTVV.

The chain carries TRBV7-6 and TRBJ2-7; 7 nucleotides align to TRBD1. The CDR3 contains 14 residues. With V trimmed by 3 bases and J by 6 bases, 8 bases remained unmatched. CDR1 is SGHVS and CDR2 is FNYEAQ in the germline V gene. This CDR3 reads CASSLSGTVAEQYF. The CDR3 DNA reads as TGTGCCAGCAGCTTGTCCGGGACAGTGGCCGAGCAGTACTTC.